Listed below are T cell receptor beta chains from one sample, sequenced in a study of shared clonotypes between healthy human individuals. The protocol was immunoSEQ multiplex PCR, while the TCRdb copy is restricted to in-frame clones and leaves out a portion. The table has hundreds of thousands of clones, 90% to 97% seen once; the top ten hold 0.06%. The source material was naive CD4+ T cells sorted from blood. These receptors originate from a woman in her 30s in good health. The CDR3 runs from the conserved cysteine through the conserved F or W. Clone size appears in some rows only: once, few, many, or a class for an expanded clone.

TRBJ2-7	.	TRBV28	CASSTYARSYEQYF
TRBJ2-7	once	TRBV21-1	CASRKGAILPAEQYF
TRBJ2-1	.	TRBV27	CASSALGVLRGNEQFF
TRBJ2-7	once	TRBV2	CASSPRPVYEQYF
TRBJ2-3	.	TRBV9	CASSSRTSGSTDTQYF
TRBJ1-2	.	TRBV7-1	CASSNYRGDYGYTF
.	.	TRBV7-9	CASSLSPRAMTDEQYF
TRBJ1-1	.	TRBV27	CASSQGLNTEAFF
TRBJ1-1	.	TRBV25-1	CASRPTPGQGRPEAFF
TRBJ2-7	.	TRBV27	CASRLIWPGNEQYF
TRBJ2-1	.	TRBV9	CASSLRQDLYNEQFF
TRBJ2-7	.	TRBV5-1	CASMLFSGTYEQYF
TRBJ1-5	.	TRBV28	CASSTRRGPQHF
.	.	TRBV11-2	CASSSKRDHLFEQYF
TRBJ2-5	.	TRBV7-2	CASSLSRTGGSETQYF
TRBJ2-7	.	TRBV12-5	CASGSDLGLAAYSYEQYF
TRBJ1-1	.	TRBV6-4	CASRSDRGGPEAFF
TRBJ1-2	.	TRBV7-9	CASSLGFGYTF
TRBJ1-5	.	TRBV28	CASSSHSNQPQHF
.	.	TRBV28	CASSRSYEQYF
TRBJ2-7	.	TRBV19	CASSPRQGAYEQYF
TRBJ2-4	.	TRBV11-2	CASSVGTGVAKNIQYF
TRBJ1-5	once	TRBV2	CASSKGVGNQPQHF
TRBJ1-2	.	TRBV9	CASSKTGTENYGYTF
TRBJ2-5	.	TRBV9	CASSARQGSRETQYF
TRBJ2-7	.	TRBV4-1	CASSQVLLGKEGEQYF
TRBJ1-5	.	TRBV18	CASSPESRASQPQHF
TRBJ1-5	.	TRBV19	CASSSAGGEQSYNQPQHF
TRBJ2-7	.	TRBV5-6	CASSWRAPSGEQYF
TRBJ2-1	once	TRBV28	CASSSSSGQGSYNEQFF
TRBJ2-1	.	TRBV6-6	CASSPLNSGRNEQFF
TRBJ2-7	.	TRBV2	CASARSSERGRGQYF
TRBJ2-3	.	TRBV29-1	CSVDLREGQDTQYF
TRBJ1-4	.	TRBV5-1	CASSFQGYNEKLFF